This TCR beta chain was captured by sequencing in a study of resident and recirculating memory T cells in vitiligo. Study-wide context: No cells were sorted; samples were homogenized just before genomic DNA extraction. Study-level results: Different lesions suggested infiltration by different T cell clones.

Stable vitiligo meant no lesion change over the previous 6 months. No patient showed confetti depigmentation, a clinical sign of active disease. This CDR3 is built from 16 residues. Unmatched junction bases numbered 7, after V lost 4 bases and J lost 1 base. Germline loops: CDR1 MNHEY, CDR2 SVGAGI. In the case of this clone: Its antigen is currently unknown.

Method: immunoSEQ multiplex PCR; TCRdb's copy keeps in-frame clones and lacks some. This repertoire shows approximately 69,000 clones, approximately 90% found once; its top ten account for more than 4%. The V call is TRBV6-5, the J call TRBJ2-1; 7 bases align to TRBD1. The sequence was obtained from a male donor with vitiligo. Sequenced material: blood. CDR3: CASSLGGVGSYNEQFF. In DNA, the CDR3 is TGTGCCAGCAGTTTAGGGGGCGTCGGGTCCTACAATGAGCAGTTCTTC.